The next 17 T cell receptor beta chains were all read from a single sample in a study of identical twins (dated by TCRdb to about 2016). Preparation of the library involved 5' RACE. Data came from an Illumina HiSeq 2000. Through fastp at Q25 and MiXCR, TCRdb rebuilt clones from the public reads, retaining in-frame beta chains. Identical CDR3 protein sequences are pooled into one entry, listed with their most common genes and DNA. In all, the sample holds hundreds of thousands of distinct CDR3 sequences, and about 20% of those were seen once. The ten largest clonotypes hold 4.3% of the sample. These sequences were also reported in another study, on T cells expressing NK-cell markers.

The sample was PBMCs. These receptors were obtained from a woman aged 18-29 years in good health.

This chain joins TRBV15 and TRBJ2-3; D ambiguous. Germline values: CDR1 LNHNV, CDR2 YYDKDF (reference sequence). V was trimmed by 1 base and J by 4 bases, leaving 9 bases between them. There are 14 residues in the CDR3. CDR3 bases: TGTGCCACCAGCAGAGTCCGTGGTGCAGATACGCAGTATTTT. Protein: CATSRVRGADTQYF.

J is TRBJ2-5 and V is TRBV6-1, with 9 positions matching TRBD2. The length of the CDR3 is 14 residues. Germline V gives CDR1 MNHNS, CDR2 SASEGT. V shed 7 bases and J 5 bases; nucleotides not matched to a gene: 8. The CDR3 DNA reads TGTGCCAGCAAGCCTAGCGGGGATTTTGAGACCCAGTACTTC. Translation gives CASKPSGDFETQYF.

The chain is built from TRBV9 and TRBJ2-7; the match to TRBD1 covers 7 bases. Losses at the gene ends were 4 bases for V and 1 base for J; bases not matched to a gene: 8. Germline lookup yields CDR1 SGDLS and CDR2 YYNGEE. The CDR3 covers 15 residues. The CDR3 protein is CASSPQTGMSYEQYF. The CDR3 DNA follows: TGTGCCAGCAGCCCTCAGACAGGGATGTCCTACGAGCAGTACTTC. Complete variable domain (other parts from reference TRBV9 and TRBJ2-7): DSGVTQTPKHLITATGQRVTLRCSPRSGDLSVYWYQQSLDQGLQFLIQYYNGEERAKGNILERFSAQQFPDLHSELNLSSLELGDSALYFCASSPQTGMSYEQYFGPGTRLTVT.

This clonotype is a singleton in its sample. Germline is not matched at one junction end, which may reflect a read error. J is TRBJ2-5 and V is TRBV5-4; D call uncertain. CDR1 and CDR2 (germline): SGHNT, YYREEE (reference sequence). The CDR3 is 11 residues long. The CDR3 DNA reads TGTGCCAGCAGCTACCAAAAGACCCAGTACTTC. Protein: CASSYQKTQYF.

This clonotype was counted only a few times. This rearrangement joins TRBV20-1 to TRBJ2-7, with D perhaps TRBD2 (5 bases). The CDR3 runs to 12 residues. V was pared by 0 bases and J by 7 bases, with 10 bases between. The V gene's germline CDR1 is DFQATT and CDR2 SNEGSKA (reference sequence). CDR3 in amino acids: CSARDEGWEQYF. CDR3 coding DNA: TGCAGTGCTAGAGATGAGGGTTGGGAGCAGTACTTC.

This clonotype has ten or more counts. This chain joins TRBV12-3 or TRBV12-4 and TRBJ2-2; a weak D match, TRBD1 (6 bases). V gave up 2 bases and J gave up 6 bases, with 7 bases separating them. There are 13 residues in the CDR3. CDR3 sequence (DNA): TGTGCCAGCAGTTTAACAGGGCCCGGGGAGCTGTTTTTT. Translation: CASSLTGPGELFF.

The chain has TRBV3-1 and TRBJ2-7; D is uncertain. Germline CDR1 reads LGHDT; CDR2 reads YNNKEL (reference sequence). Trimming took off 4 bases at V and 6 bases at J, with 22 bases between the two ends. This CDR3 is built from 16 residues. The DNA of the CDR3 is TGTGCCAGCAGCCCAGCACGGGTGGGTAATGTTCCCGAGCAGTACTTC. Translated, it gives CASSPARVGNVPEQYF.

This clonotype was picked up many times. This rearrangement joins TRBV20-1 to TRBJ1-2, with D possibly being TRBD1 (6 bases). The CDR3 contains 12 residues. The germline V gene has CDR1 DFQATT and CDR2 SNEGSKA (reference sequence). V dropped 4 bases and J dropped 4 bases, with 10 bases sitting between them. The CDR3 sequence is CSATGGSYGYTF. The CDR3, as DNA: TGCAGTGCTACGGGGGGCTCCTATGGCTACACCTTC.

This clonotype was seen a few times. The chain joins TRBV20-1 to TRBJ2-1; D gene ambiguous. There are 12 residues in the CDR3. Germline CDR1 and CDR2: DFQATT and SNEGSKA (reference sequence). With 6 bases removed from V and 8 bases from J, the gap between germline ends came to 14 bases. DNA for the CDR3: TGCAGTGCCCAGAGCTCCCTCCATGAGCAGTTCTTC. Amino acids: CSAQSSLHEQFF.

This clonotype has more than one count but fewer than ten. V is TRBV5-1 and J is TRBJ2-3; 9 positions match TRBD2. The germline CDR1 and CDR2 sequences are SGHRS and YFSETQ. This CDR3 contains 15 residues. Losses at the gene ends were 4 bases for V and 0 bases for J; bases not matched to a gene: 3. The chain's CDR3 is CASSKGLASTDTQYF. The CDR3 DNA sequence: TGCGCCAGCAGCAAAGGACTAGCGAGCACAGATACGCAGTATTTT. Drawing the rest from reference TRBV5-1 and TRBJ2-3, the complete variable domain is KAGVTQTPRYLIKTRGQQVTLSCSPISGHRSVSWYQQTPGQGLQFLFEYFSETQRNKGNFPGRFSGRQFSNSRSEMNVSTLELGDSALYLCASSKGLASTDTQYFGPGTRLTVL.

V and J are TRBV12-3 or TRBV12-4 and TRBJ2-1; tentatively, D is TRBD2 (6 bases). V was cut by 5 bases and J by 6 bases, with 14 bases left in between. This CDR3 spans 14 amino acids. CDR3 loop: CASSPLEGGNEQFF. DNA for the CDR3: TGTGCCAGCAGTCCCTTGGAGGGAGGCAATGAGCAGTTCTTC.

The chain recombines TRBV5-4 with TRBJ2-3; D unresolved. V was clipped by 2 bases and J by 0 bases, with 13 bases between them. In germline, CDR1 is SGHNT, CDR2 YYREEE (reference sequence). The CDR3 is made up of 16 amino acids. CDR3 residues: CASSFSPSASTDTQYF. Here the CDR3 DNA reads TGTGCCAGCAGCTTCTCGCCCAGCGCTAGCACAGATACGCAGTATTTT.

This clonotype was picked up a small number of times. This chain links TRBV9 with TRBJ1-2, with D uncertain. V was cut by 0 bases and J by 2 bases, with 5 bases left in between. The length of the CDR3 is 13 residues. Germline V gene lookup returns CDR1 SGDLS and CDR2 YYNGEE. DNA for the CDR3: TGTGCCAGCAGCGTAGAAACCAACTATGGCTACACCTTC. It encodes CASSVETNYGYTF.

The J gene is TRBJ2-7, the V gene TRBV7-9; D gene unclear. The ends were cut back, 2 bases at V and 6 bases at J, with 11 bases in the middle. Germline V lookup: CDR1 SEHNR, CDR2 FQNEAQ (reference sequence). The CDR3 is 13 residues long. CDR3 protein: CASSLRSLGEQYF. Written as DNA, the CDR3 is TGTGCCAGCAGCTTAAGGTCCTTGGGCGAGCAGTACTTC.

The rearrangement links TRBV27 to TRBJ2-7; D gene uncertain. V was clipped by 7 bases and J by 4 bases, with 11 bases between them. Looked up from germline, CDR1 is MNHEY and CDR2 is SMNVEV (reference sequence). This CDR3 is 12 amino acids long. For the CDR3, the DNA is TGTGCCAGCAACTCCTCCCCTTACGAGCAGTACTTC. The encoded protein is CASNSSPYEQYF.

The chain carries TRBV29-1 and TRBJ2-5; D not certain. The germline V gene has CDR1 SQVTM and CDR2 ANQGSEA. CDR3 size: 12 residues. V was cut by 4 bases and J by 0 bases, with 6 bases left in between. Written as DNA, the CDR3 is TGCAGCGTTGGAAATCACCAAGAGACCCAGTACTTC. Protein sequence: CSVGNHQETQYF. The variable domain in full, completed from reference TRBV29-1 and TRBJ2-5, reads SAVISQKPSRDICQRGTSLTIQCQVDSQVTMMFWYRQQPGQSLTLIATANQGSEATYESGFVIDKFPISRPNLTFSTLTVSNMSPEDSSIYLCSVGNHQETQYFGPGTRLLVL.

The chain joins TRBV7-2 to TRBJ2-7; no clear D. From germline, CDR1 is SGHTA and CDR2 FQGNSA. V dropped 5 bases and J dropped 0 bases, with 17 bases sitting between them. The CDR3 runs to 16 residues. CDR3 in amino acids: CASSQKSDPSSYEQYF. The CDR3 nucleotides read TGTGCCAGCAGCCAAAAGAGCGACCCGAGCTCCTACGAGCAGTACTTC.